These T cell receptor beta chains were read from a single sample in a study of early T cells in non-severe SARS-CoV-2 infection. TCRdb re-analysed the 5' RACE reads in MiXCR, keeping a single row per CDR3 protein. The sample lists 45,000 to 50,000 distinct CDR3 sequences; under 7% were seen once. This material consisted of whole blood, taken at baseline. The receptors were sampled from an adult who was a healthcare worker with PCR-confirmed SARS-CoV-2 infection or an uninfected control (not recorded which). The CDR3 runs from the conserved cysteine through the conserved F or W.

cdr3_aa: CASSPAGLTLNTEAFF
j_call: TRBJ1-1
v_call: TRBV7-9

cdr3_aa: CASSRRGENTEAFF
j_call: TRBJ1-1
v_call: TRBV18

cdr3_aa: CASSSRQGARTEAFF
j_call: TRBJ1-1
v_call: TRBV7-8

cdr3_aa: CASSLARGGEQFF
j_call: TRBJ2-1
v_call: TRBV4-3

cdr3_aa: CSVDVRGTDTQYF
j_call: TRBJ2-3
v_call: TRBV29-1

cdr3_aa: CASSSPQRGGVYEQYF
j_call: TRBJ2-7
v_call: TRBV27

cdr3_aa: CASSLGDRGDSPLHF
j_call: TRBJ1-6
v_call: TRBV7-6

cdr3_aa: CSARDVSSGGVNEQFF
j_call: TRBJ2-1
v_call: TRBV20-1

cdr3_aa: CASSFSGQSTDTQYF
j_call: TRBJ2-3
v_call: TRBV7-7

cdr3_aa: CASSGTSRETQYF
j_call: TRBJ2-5
v_call: TRBV3-1

cdr3_aa: CASSPEGGGGTDTQYF
j_call: TRBJ2-3
v_call: TRBV7-2

cdr3_aa: CASSTTGHANSPLHF
j_call: TRBJ1-6
v_call: TRBV9

cdr3_aa: CASSQGAEHYGYTF
j_call: TRBJ1-2
v_call: TRBV12-3/TRBV12-4

cdr3_aa: CASSQRSDTEAFF
j_call: TRBJ1-1
v_call: TRBV4-2

cdr3_aa: CASSLSLGNQPQHF
j_call: TRBJ1-5
v_call: TRBV5-6

cdr3_aa: CASTAFPEGSPLHF
j_call: TRBJ1-6
v_call: TRBV6-5

cdr3_aa: CATSRDRGAGNTIYF
j_call: TRBJ1-3
v_call: TRBV15

cdr3_aa: CASTIGTLPEAFF
j_call: TRBJ1-1
v_call: TRBV12-3/TRBV12-4

cdr3_aa: CASRIMPGAANEKLFF
j_call: TRBJ1-4
v_call: TRBV5-1

cdr3_aa: CASSQDGASEQFF
j_call: TRBJ2-1
v_call: TRBV3-1

cdr3_aa: CASSYSPARAEYEQYF
j_call: TRBJ2-7
v_call: TRBV6-2/TRBV6-3

cdr3_aa: CASSPRTGNEQYF
j_call: TRBJ2-7
v_call: TRBV18

cdr3_aa: CASSSGRTSGAEQYF
j_call: TRBJ2-7
v_call: TRBV7-9

cdr3_aa: CSVAQGDYGYTF
j_call: TRBJ1-2
v_call: TRBV29-1

cdr3_aa: CSTIRGKRDTDTQYF
j_call: TRBJ2-3
v_call: TRBV29-1

cdr3_aa: CSVVGPGGSYEQYF
j_call: TRBJ2-7
v_call: TRBV29-1

cdr3_aa: CASRRSRGGNQPQHF
j_call: TRBJ1-5
v_call: TRBV6-2/TRBV6-3

cdr3_aa: CASSEYRGVNTEAFF
j_call: TRBJ1-1
v_call: TRBV2

cdr3_aa: CASSRDSANYGYTF
j_call: TRBJ1-2
v_call: TRBV7-2

cdr3_aa: CASSLEAFNYGYTF
j_call: TRBJ1-2
v_call: TRBV5-1

cdr3_aa: CASSLGHKETQYF
j_call: TRBJ2-5
v_call: TRBV7-3

cdr3_aa: CASSQGFAYQETQYF
j_call: TRBJ2-5
v_call: TRBV4-3

cdr3_aa: CARDSRDRALYSYNSPLHF
j_call: TRBJ1-6
v_call: TRBV12-5

cdr3_aa: CASNPRGAGANVLTF
j_call: TRBJ2-6
v_call: TRBV12-3/TRBV12-4

cdr3_aa: CASEGSGESYEQYF
j_call: TRBJ2-7
v_call: TRBV2

cdr3_aa: CASTELLLSQETQYF
j_call: TRBJ2-5
v_call: TRBV6-1

cdr3_aa: CAWSAGGTDTQYF
j_call: TRBJ2-3
v_call: TRBV30

cdr3_aa: CASSPWEGGSSGANVLTF
j_call: TRBJ2-6
v_call: TRBV27

cdr3_aa: CSARDRNRGPLHF
j_call: TRBJ1-6
v_call: TRBV20-1

cdr3_aa: CASSYRRDTGYTF
j_call: TRBJ1-2
v_call: TRBV6-6

cdr3_aa: CASSQESRRMGPGGKNIQYF
j_call: TRBJ2-4
v_call: TRBV4-3

cdr3_aa: CASSRDRMNTEAFF
j_call: TRBJ1-1
v_call: TRBV18

cdr3_aa: CAWSTGLNTEAFF
j_call: TRBJ1-1
v_call: TRBV30

cdr3_aa: CASSLVAGRVNTEAFF
j_call: TRBJ1-1
v_call: TRBV11-1

cdr3_aa: CASRGTGTDTQYF
j_call: TRBJ2-3
v_call: TRBV25-1

cdr3_aa: CASSYGQGGNTIYF
j_call: TRBJ1-3
v_call: TRBV6-6